What follows are 28 T cell receptor beta chains derived from one specimen sequenced in a study of tumor-infiltrating lymphocytes in primary liver carcinoma. A constant-region primer served to make TCR beta cDNA from approximately 490 ng total RNA. Investigators got TCR beta libraries out of three nested multiplex PCR rounds, done with slightly modified ARM-PCR. A C-beta reverse primer was combined with TRBV1-TRBV30 forward primers in the first two PCR rounds, and each round had roughly 9 cycles. TCRdb re-called the multiplex PCR reads with MiXCR, one entry per CDR3 protein. The table lists about 32,000 distinct CDR3 sequences, roughly four fifths of them singletons. Co-extracted RNA and DNA came from approximately 20-30 mg of unsorted bulk tissue. The sample taken for sequencing was liver tumor tissue from sampling region 4. Subset indicated: tumor region T4, right-lateral pole. The receptors were gathered from a middle-aged man with primary liver carcinoma and hepatitis B virus infection.

In its sample, this clonotype is medium-sized. The chain carries TRBV29-1 and TRBJ1-1; a possible D gene is TRBD1 (5 bases). From germline, CDR1 is SQVTM and CDR2 ANQGSEA. V lost 7 bases, J lost 0 bases, and 18 bases lay in between. The CDR3 sequence is 15 residues long. The CDR3 DNA reads as TGCAGCGGTGCCTCAGGGTGGGGCATGAACACTGAAGCTTTCTTT. Translating it yields CSGASGWGMNTEAFF. Looking up the rest from reference TRBV29-1 and TRBJ1-1 gives the full variable domain: SAVISQKPSRDICQRGTSLTIQCQVDSQVTMMFWYRQQPGQSLTLIATANQGSEATYESGFVIDKFPISRPNLTFSTLTVSNMSPEDSSIYLCSGASGWGMNTEAFFGQGTRLTVV.

Concerning this clonotype itself: The junction and the germline gene differ at one end; a read error may be behind it. The chain employs TRBV6-2 or TRBV6-3 and TRBJ2-7; TRBD1 agrees at 9 bases. Per the germline V gene, CDR1 is MNHEY and CDR2 is SVGEGT. The CDR3 spans 14 residues. The CDR3 nucleotides are TGTCCCAGCAACATCCGGGACAGGGCCCACGAGCAGTACTTC. This sequence encodes CPSNIRDRAHEQYF.

The V call is TRBV7-9, the J call TRBJ2-3; D gene unclear. The CDR3 totals 10 residues. Germline V gene data show CDR1 as SEHNR and CDR2 as FQNEAQ (reference sequence). Trimming stripped 7 bases from V and 6 bases from J, with 5 bases between. CDR3 in amino acids: CASIGDTQYF. The CDR3 DNA sequence: TGTGCCAGCATCGGTGATACGCAGTATTTT.

This clonotype is labeled as medium-sized. The CDR3 region has the DNA TGCGCCAGCAGCTTGACAGGCGGGAGTAGATACAATGAGCAGTTCTTC. Encoded protein: CASSLTGGSRYNEQFF. The rearrangement uses TRBV5-1 and TRBJ2-1, with TRBD2 matching 7 bases. Trimming cost V 1 base and J 4 bases; bases outside gene matches: 8. Germline CDR1 and CDR2: SGHRS and YFSETQ. The CDR3 length is 16 residues. Drawing the rest from reference TRBV5-1 and TRBJ2-1, the complete variable domain is KAGVTQTPRYLIKTRGQQVTLSCSPISGHRSVSWYQQTPGQGLQFLFEYFSETQRNKGNFPGRFSGRQFSNSRSEMNVSTLELGDSALYLCASSLTGGSRYNEQFFGPGTRLTVL.

In its sample, this clonotype was seen a few times. The chain links TRBV11-1 to TRBJ2-1, with D perhaps assigned TRBD1 or TRBD2 (5 bases each). The V gene lost 3 bases and the J gene lost 5 bases, with 14 bases spanning the gap. This CDR3 is 15 amino acids long. Germline V gives CDR1 SGHAT, CDR2 FQDESV (reference sequence). CDR3 residues: CASSFQGPLDNEQFF. In DNA, the CDR3 is TGTGCCAGCAGCTTCCAGGGACCGCTGGACAATGAGCAGTTCTTC.

A few counts support this clonotype. A read error is likely, as this CDR3 ends without the conserved phenylalanine or tryptophan. The rearrangement uses TRBV29-1 and TRBJ2-5, with 8 bases matching TRBD1. Trimming took 1 base from V and 8 from J; bases not matched to a gene: 12. Germline V lookup: CDR1 SQVTM, CDR2 ANQGSEA. The CDR3 is 15 amino acids. Written as DNA, the CDR3 is TGCAGCGTTGAAGCGGGCAGGGGGCGAGCAGATACCCAGTACTCC. As protein: CSVEAGRGRADTQYS.

The rearrangement links TRBV11-3 to TRBJ2-3, with D maybe TRBD2 (6 bases). The germline gives CDR1 SGHNT, CDR2 YENEEA. The CDR3 is 15 amino acids. V lost 5 bases, J lost 14 bases, and 26 bases lay in between. The CDR3 loop is CASSPGGLQGGMRYF. In DNA, the CDR3 is TGTGCCAGCAGCCCCGGGGGACTCCAGGGCGGAATGCGGTATTTT.

Turning to this clonotype: One end of the junction fails to match germline, which may point to a read error. The chain has TRBV12-3 or TRBV12-4 and TRBJ2-3; no definite D call. This CDR3 is built from 14 residues. CDR3 DNA sequence: TGTGCCGGCAGTTTACCTAGTGAGTGGGATACTCAGTATTTT. It yields the protein CAGSLPSEWDTQYF.

This clonotype was seen a single time. One end of the junction does not line up with germline, which may come from a read error. The CDR3, as DNA: TGTGCCAGTAACTTAACGGGATCGGGAGAATGCGAGCATTACTTC. This encodes CASNLTGSGECEHYF. The V call is TRBV11-1, the J call TRBJ2-7, with D maybe TRBD2 (6 bases). CDR1 and CDR2 (germline): SGHAT, FQDESV (reference sequence). The CDR3 consists of 15 residues.

Of note for this clonotype: The CDR3 end shows no conserved phenylalanine or tryptophan, and so a read error is likely. V usage is TRBV12-3 or TRBV12-4 and J usage is TRBJ2-5; 7 bases match TRBD1. The CDR3 totals 14 residues. The CDR3 sequence is CARAQGQSQEIQYL. The CDR3 DNA is TGTGCCCGCGCTCAGGGACAGTCCCAAGAGATCCAGTACCTC.

This clonotype was found many times. J is TRBJ2-7 and V is TRBV28, with D possibly called TRBD1 or TRBD2 (5 bases each). The CDR3 contains 13 residues. CDR1 MDHEN and CDR2 SYDVKM come from the germline V gene. V lost 6 bases and J 2 bases, leaving 11 bases between the germline ends. CDR3 DNA: TGTGCCAGCAGCGGGGACCGCGCCTACGAGCAGTACTTC. This sequence encodes CASSGDRAYEQYF.

CDR3 protein: CASSPNPSTDTQYF. In nucleotides, the CDR3 is TGTGCCAGCAGCCCGAACCCAAGCACAGATACGCAGTATTTT. This chain connects TRBV5-4 to TRBJ2-3; D unresolved. Trimming took off 4 bases at V and 0 bases at J, with 9 bases between the two ends. This CDR3 contains 14 residues. The V gene's germline CDR1 is SGHNT and CDR2 YYREEE (reference sequence).

Points on this clonotype: Its ends do not fully match the called genes, so a read error is possible. This rearrangement joins TRBV11-1 to TRBJ2-7; D perhaps matches TRBD2 (6 bases). There are 15 residues in the CDR3. Germline lookup yields CDR1 SGHAT and CDR2 FQDESV (reference sequence). The CDR3 reads CARSLTRPGEYEQYF. The CDR3 DNA is TGTGCCAGGAGCTTAACGAGACCGGGAGAATACGAGCAGTACTTC.

This clonotype was counted between two and nine times. This sequence joins TRBV6-1 and TRBJ2-3; D unclear. This CDR3 region has 12 residues. CDR1 is MNHNS, CDR2 SASEGT, per germline. V dropped 7 bases and J dropped 4 bases, with 9 bases sitting between them. For the CDR3, the DNA is TGTGCCAGCAAGCTCTGCGCAGATACGCAGTATTTT. Its translation: CASKLCADTQYF.

About this clonotype itself: One end of the junction is discordant with germline, which a read error may explain. The rearrangement links TRBV4-2 to TRBJ2-7; 7 nucleotides match TRBD2. The CDR3 consists of 15 residues. Germline assignment: CDR1 LGHNA and CDR2 YNFKEQ. The CDR3 nucleotides read TGTGCCAGCAGCCAAGATGGGACTATCGGCTACGAGAAGTACTTC. Protein product: CASSQDGTIGYEKYF.

This clonotype appeared a few times. The chain recombines TRBV24-1 with TRBJ2-3; D is ambiguous. CDR1 is KGHDR, CDR2 SFDVKD, per germline. With 9 bases removed from V and 2 bases from J, the gap between germline ends came to 8 bases. This CDR3 is 12 amino acids long. The CDR3 reads CATCWVTDTQYF. The CDR3 DNA is TGTGCCACCTGTTGGGTCACAGATACGCAGTATTTT.

A few counts support this clonotype. One junction end does not reproduce the germline sequence, and a read error may be involved. The rearrangement joins TRBV6-1 to TRBJ1-2; D ambiguous. CDR3 length: 13 amino acids. Per germline, CDR1 MNHNS and CDR2 SASEGT. The CDR3 sequence: CASSEVTAYDYTF. The CDR3 DNA reads as TGTGCCAGCAGTGAAGTCACTGCCTATGACTACACCTTC.

Points on this clonotype: Given the absence of the conserved phenylalanine or tryptophan at the CDR3 end, a read error is likely. This chain links TRBV5-1 with TRBJ2-7; D uncertain. Germline assignment: CDR1 SGHRS and CDR2 YFSETQ. V gave up 1 base and J gave up 0 bases, with 11 bases separating them. This CDR3 is 15 amino acids long. This CDR3 reads CASSLLGTASYEQYL. The CDR3 coding sequence is TGCGCCAGCAGCTTGCTCGGTACTGCCTCCTACGAGCAGTACTTA.

Comment on this clonotype: A read error may account for a junction end that differs from germline. This chain connects TRBV11-2 to TRBJ2-4; the D is unclear. This CDR3 region has 15 residues. Germline V gives CDR1 SGHAT, CDR2 FQNNGV. CDR3: CDSTTSAAAKNIQYF. CDR3 nucleotide sequence: TGTGACAGCACCACTTCGGCGGCAGCCAAGAACATTCAGTACTTC. Full variable domain (remainder filled in from reference TRBV11-2 and TRBJ2-4): EAGVAQSPRYKIIEKRQSVAFWCNPISGHATLYWYQQILGQGPKLLIQFQNNGVVDDSQLPKDRFSAERLKGVDSTLKIQPAKLEDSAVYLCDSTTSAAAKNIQYFGAGTRLSVL.

Points on this clonotype: The CDR3 does not end in the conserved phenylalanine or tryptophan, so this is likely a read error. The chain is built from TRBV4-2 and TRBJ2-1; perhaps TRBD2 as D (7 bases). The CDR3 is made up of 16 amino acids. Germline lookup yields CDR1 LGHNA and CDR2 YNFKEQ. CDR3 nucleotide sequence: TGTGCCAGCAGCCACGCCGGGGGGCAGGGGAACAATGGGCAGTTCTCC. This gives the protein CASSHAGGQGNNGQFS.

About this clonotype: One end of the junction is discordant with germline, which a read error may explain. This rearrangement joins TRBV28 to TRBJ1-5, with D unclear. This CDR3 is 12 amino acids long. The germline CDR1 and CDR2 sequences are MDHEN and SYDVKM. The CDR3 protein is CASSLYAQSHHF. The CDR3 nucleotides read TGTGCCAGCAGTTTATATGCTCAGTCCCATCATTTT. Using reference TRBV28 and TRBJ1-5 for the parts outside the CDR3, the full variable domain is DVKVTQSSRYLVKRTGEKVFLECVQDMDHENMFWYRQDPGLGLRLIYFSYDVKMKEKGDIPEGYSVSREKKERFSLILESASTNQTSMYLCASSLYAQSHHFGDGTRLSIL.

A remark on this clonotype: Sequence at one end of the junction differs from germline and may be a read error. The chain combines TRBV29-1 with TRBJ2-3, with D possibly matching TRBD1 (6 bases). CDR1 and CDR2 (germline): SQVTM, ANQGSEA. CDR3 length equals 12 residues. The CDR3 is CGVGTMGATQYF. The CDR3 DNA follows: TGCGGCGTTGGTACCATGGGGGCTACGCAGTATTTT.

The chain links TRBV7-2 to TRBJ2-7; D uncertain. Germline V CDR1 and CDR2: SGHTA, FQGNSA. CDR3 length equals 13 residues. V lost 1 base to trimming and J lost 5 bases, with 9 bases between them. The CDR3 nucleotides are TGTGCCAGCAGCTTAGGCCCCCAGGACGAGCAGTACTTC. Translating gives CASSLGPQDEQYF.

This chain connects TRBV4-1 to TRBJ1-6; 9 bases line up with TRBD1. Germline-derived CDR1 and CDR2 are MGHRA and YSYEKL. The CDR3 has 17 amino acids. Trimming took 0 bases from V and 14 from J; bases not matched to a gene: 14. CDR3 DNA: TGCGCCAGCAGCCAAGATCGGGGACAGGGCCTGAATTCGTCCCTCCACTTT. As protein: CASSQDRGQGLNSSLHF.

This clonotype was counted between two and nine times. This chain joins TRBV6-1 and TRBJ1-2; possibly TRBD1 for D (5 bases). Trimming removed 7 bases at V and 8 bases at J, with 17 bases between. The CDR3 extends over 13 amino acids. Germline loops: CDR1 MNHNS, CDR2 SASEGT. This chain's CDR3 is CASIFAQGNGYTF. CDR3 DNA sequence: TGTGCCAGCATTTTCGCGCAGGGAAACGGCTACACCTTC.

The table lists this clonotype with a few counts. A read error may be the cause here, since a much bigger clone is one base away. This sequence joins TRBV12-3 or TRBV12-4 and TRBJ2-1, with TRBD2 identical over 8 bases. The CDR3 has 15 amino acids. The CDR3 protein is CACRFGTRGYNEQFF. CDR3 DNA sequence: TGTGCCTGCAGGTTCGGGACTAGAGGCTACAATGAGCAGTTCTTC.

With regard to this clonotype: Germline is not matched at one junction end, which may reflect a read error. The chain joins TRBV9 to TRBJ1-1; D call uncertain. The CDR3 spans 12 residues. Per germline, CDR1 SGDLS and CDR2 YYNGEE. DNA of the CDR3: TGTGCCAGCAGCACGGGGAACACTGATGCTTTCTTT. Translated, it gives CASSTGNTDAFF. The complete variable domain, with remaining parts taken from reference TRBV9 and TRBJ1-1, reads DSGVTQTPKHLITATGQRVTLRCSPRSGDLSVYWYQQSLDQGLQFLIQYYNGEERAKGNILERFSAQQFPDLHSELNLSSLELGDSALYFCASSTGNTDAFFGQGTRLTVV.

In regard to this clonotype: A much bigger clone sits one base away, suggesting this may be a read error. The chain has TRBV20-1 and TRBJ2-1; 9 bases agree with TRBD1. Germline CDR1 and CDR2: DFQATT and SNEGSKA (reference sequence). V lost 0 bases, J lost 7 bases, and 7 bases stayed unmatched. The CDR3 is made up of 15 amino acids. The CDR3, as DNA: TGCAGTGCTAGAGATCAGACAGGGGGTCGGAATGAGCAGTTCTTC. This sequence encodes CSARDQTGGRNEQFF.